Listed below are T cell receptor beta chains from one sample, sequenced in a study of blood T cell repertoires in COVID-19. Generated by immunoSEQ multiplex PCR, the TCRdb table keeps only in-frame clones and is missing some. The profile covers some 140,000 clones, with more than 70% appearing a single time and 5.5% taken by the ten largest. Sequenced: PBMCs or T cells enriched from blood (not recorded which). These receptors were collected from a middle-aged man with acute COVID-19. Each CDR3 is given with its conserved first and last residue. Each record gives: V gene, clone size, J gene, CDR3 protein. Where a row states a size, it is once, few, many or the class of an expanded clone; other rows omit it.

TRBV28	NA	TRBJ2-6	CASSVRGRDFGSGANVLTF
TRBV11-2	NA	TRBJ2-1	CASSLDPAGPHNEQFF
TRBV29-1	NA	TRBJ1-4	CSVATGEKLFF
TRBV12-3/TRBV12-4	NA	TRBJ1-2	CASSFRQGYTF
TRBV30	few	TRBJ2-1	CAWAYRSSYNEQFF
TRBV6-6	NA	TRBJ1-1	CASSYSRMNTEAFF
TRBV2	NA	TRBJ2-4	CASSNGHLAKNIQYF
TRBV6-5	NA	TRBJ1-2	CASSYSRGGYTF
TRBV10-1	NA	TRBJ2-3	CASSGGQGGDTQYF
TRBV6-5	NA	TRBJ2-1	CASGLAGGNEQFF
TRBV19	NA	TRBJ2-1	CASSTPSGNEQFF
TRBV5-1	few	TRBJ2-3	CASGQVGSGDTQYF
TRBV27	NA	TRBJ2-2	CACSPGTGAGELFF
TRBV11-2	NA	TRBJ2-7	CASSLEPEAGEQYF
TRBV5-1	once	TRBJ1-1	CASSFDSRSTEAFF
TRBV28	NA	TRBJ2-5	CASSFLDEETQYF
TRBV11-2	NA	TRBJ2-1	CASRGLTGGINEQFF
TRBV11-2	NA	TRBJ1-5	CASSRRGGGQPQHF
TRBV2	few	TRBJ2-5	CASRGGKADQETQYF
TRBV18	many	TRBJ1-1	CASSPQEAATEAFF
TRBV5-4	NA	TRBJ2-1	CASSERRTENEQFF
TRBV2	NA	TRBJ2-1	CASESANNEQFF
TRBV28	NA	TRBJ2-1	CASRISGPNNEQFF
TRBV11-2	NA	TRBJ2-3	CASSLDKPGGADTQYF
TRBV5-5	NA	TRBJ2-1	CASSLLSGTHEQFF